This is a list of T cell receptor beta chains from one sample in a study of cytomegalovirus exposure and HLA in healthy donors. Only in-frame clones appear in the TCRdb table, and some are missing; sequencing was by immunoSEQ multiplex PCR. Found here are tens of thousands of clones, approximately 82% of them singletons; the top ten hold under 3.5%. Sequencing was done on a sample of PBMCs. The source of these receptors is a woman younger than 35 in good health and CMV-seronegative. Both conserved end residues are part of each CDR3. The D gene is left open where the match is weak. Only some rows state a clone size, as once, few, many or a class for expanded clones.

>TRBV9|TRBJ1-3|-|-
CASSVASGQGSGNTIYF
TGTGCCAGCAGCGTAGCGTCAGGGCAGGGATCCGGAAACACCATATATTTT
>TRBV28|TRBJ2-7|-|-
CASGGGAGPYEQYF
TGTGCCAGCGGAGGGGGCGCGGGGCCCTACGAGCAGTACTTC
>TRBV28|TRBJ2-1|TRBD2|-
CASSIDGLAGNNEQFF
TGTGCCAGCAGCATCGATGGGCTAGCGGGAAACAATGAGCAGTTCTTC
>TRBV28|TRBJ1-5|-|once
CASSPKLQGGGQPQHF
TGTGCCAGCAGTCCTAAATTACAGGGCGGCGGTCAGCCCCAGCATTTT
>TRBV28|TRBJ2-1|TRBD1|-
CASSTRDRGDEQFF
TGTGCCAGCAGTACCCGGGACAGGGGCGATGAGCAGTTCTTC
>TRBV28|TRBJ2-4|TRBD1|-
CASKSGTANSQYF
TGTGCCAGCAAATCCGGGACAGCAAACAGTCAGTACTTC
>TRBV28|TRBJ1-5|-|-
CASRPTQTAGQHF
TGTGCCAGCAGACCCACACAGACAGCTGGCCAGCATTTT
>TRBV28|TRBJ1-5|-|-
CASSLVQSNQPQHF
TGTGCCAGCAGTTTAGTCCAGTCCAATCAGCCCCAGCATTTT
>TRBV10-2|TRBJ2-7|TRBD1|-
CASSERGRNEQYF
TGCGCCAGCAGTGAAAGGGGGCGGAACGAGCAGTACTTC
>TRBV15|TRBJ2-2|-|few
CATSRGGRGSGELFF
TGTGCCACCAGCAGAGGTGGCAGGGGCTCCGGGGAGCTGTTTTTT
>TRBV7-8|TRBJ2-6|-|-
CASSFYGSGANGLTF
TGTGCCAGCAGCTTCTATGGGTCTGGGGCCAACGGCCTGACTTTC
>TRBV6-6|TRBJ2-2|-|-
CASRSTTGELFF
TGTGCCAGCAGATCTACTACCGGGGAGCTGTTTTTT
>TRBV5-5|TRBJ2-1|-|-
CASSLALVSGSYNEQFF
TGTGCCAGCAGCTTGGCTCTGGTTAGCGGATCCTACAATGAGCAGTTCTTC
>TRBV28|TRBJ2-3|TRBD1|-
CASTRYRGSSDTQYF
TGTGCCAGCACCAGATACAGGGGTTCGTCAGATACGCAGTATTTT
>TRBV28|TRBJ1-1|-|-
CASTVPLGVVNTEAFF
TGTGCCAGCACCGTACCACTCGGGGTGGTGAACACTGAAGCTTTCTTT
>TRBV27|TRBJ2-1|TRBD2|-
CASSAGGGTYNEQFF
TGTGCCAGCAGTGCTGGCGGGGGGACTTACAATGAGCAGTTCTTC